Listed below are T cell receptor beta chains from one sample, sequenced in a study of T cell clones after liver transplantation. Profiling relied on immunoSEQ multiplex PCR, and the TCRdb table lists in-frame clones only, not all of them. The data show around 70,000 clones, with nearly 95% seen just once and over 0.75% held by the top ten. This material consisted of CD4+ T cells from blood, taken less than 27 months after liver transplant. The receptors derive from a human patient who received a liver transplant. The graft donor may account for some of the T cells. CDR3s include the opening cysteine and the closing phenylalanine or tryptophan. D genes are given only for firm matches. Clone size is stated in some rows and not others, as once, few, many or a class when expanded.

cdr3_nt cdr3_aa d_call j_call cdr3_length clone_size v_call
TGCGCCAGCAGCTTGGCCAGGGCTAGCGGGAGCGACATTCAGTACTTC CASSLARASGSDIQYF TRBD2 TRBJ2-4 16 - TRBV5-1
TGCGCCAGCAGCCAAATTCAGGGATATCAGCCCCAGCATTTT CASSQIQGYQPQHF - TRBJ1-5 14 - TRBV4-1
TGCGCCGGCAGCCAAGATGACGCTAGCGGGGTGTACGAGCAGTACTTC CAGSQDDASGVYEQYF TRBD2 TRBJ2-7 16 - TRBV4-3
TGTGCCAGCTCACCAGAGGGTGTCCCCGGGAATACGCAGTATTTT CASSPEGVPGNTQYF - TRBJ2-3 15 - TRBV18
TGTGCCAGCAGCCTCCTAGCGGGAGGGACTTACAATGAGCAGTTCTTC CASSLLAGGTYNEQFF TRBD2 TRBJ2-1 16 - TRBV9
TGTGCCAGCACTCCAGGGGTTAATCAGCCCCAGCATTTT CASTPGVNQPQHF - TRBJ1-5 13 - TRBV7-9
TGTGCCAGCAGTTCTCCTCTAGCGGGAGCAGAGACCCAGTACTTC CASSSPLAGAETQYF TRBD2 TRBJ2-5 15 - TRBV28
TGTGCCAGCAGCCTAGTCGAGGGTAACGAGCAGTACTTC CASSLVEGNEQYF - TRBJ2-7 13 - TRBV7-9
TGTGCCAGTAGTACAGGAGGGGGTCAGCCCCAGCATTTT CASSTGGGQPQHF - TRBJ1-5 13 - TRBV19
TGTGCCAGCAGTTTCCCGACAGGTAGAGCTTTCTTT CASSFPTGRAFF - TRBJ1-1 12 - TRBV27
TGTGCCAGTAGTCCCGACCGGGACAGCTTCTACGAGCAGTACTTC CASSPDRDSFYEQYF TRBD1 TRBJ2-7 15 - TRBV19
TGTGCCAGCAGCGCTTCGACAGCTCCGGGGAACGAGCAGTACTTC CASSASTAPGNEQYF - TRBJ2-7 15 - TRBV9
TGTGCCAGCAGTTTTATGACAGATGAAAAACTGTTTTTT CASSFMTDEKLFF - TRBJ1-4 13 - TRBV27
TGTGCCAGCAGTTTAACAGGGGCCGTGGAGCAGTACTTC CASSLTGAVEQYF TRBD1 TRBJ2-7 13 - TRBV28
TGTGCCAGCAGCGACTCCGGGACCGAAGCTAACTATGGCTACACCTTC CASSDSGTEANYGYTF - TRBJ1-2 16 - TRBV28
TGTGCCAGCACCAAAGCGGGCGGTAATACGCAGTATTTT CASTKAGGNTQYF - TRBJ2-3 13 once TRBV6-5
TGTGCCAGCTCACCGCTTGCGGCAGAGACCCAGTACTTC CASSPLAAETQYF - TRBJ2-5 13 few TRBV18
TGTGCCAGCAGCCTTGCCACCGGGACTGACACTGAAGCTTTCTTT CASSLATGTDTEAFF - TRBJ1-1 15 - TRBV9
TGTGCCAGCAGTTACTCGGGTTGGCGAGAGCAGTACTTC CASSYSGWREQYF - TRBJ2-7 13 - TRBV6-5
TGTGCCAGCAGTTTATCTAGGCGGTGGGGCGCAAATTCACCCCTCCACTTT CASSLSRRWGANSPLHF - TRBJ1-6 17 - TRBV27
TGTGCCAGCAGTACCCGACAGGGGAGCTCCTACGAGCAGTACTTC CASSTRQGSSYEQYF TRBD1 TRBJ2-7 15 - TRBV27
TGTGCCAGCAGGGGGACGGGCGCTTACGAGCAGTACTTC CASRGTGAYEQYF - TRBJ2-7 13 - TRBV28